This T cell receptor (beta chain) was found in a study of blood T cell repertoires in COVID-19. The CDR3 spans 15 residues. Generated by immunoSEQ multiplex PCR, the TCRdb table keeps only in-frame clones and is missing some. This sample yields approximately 120,000 clones, of which roughly 84% are seen a single time; 7.9% belongs to the top ten. Source material: peripheral blood. The gene calls are TRBV12-1 and TRBJ2-5; TRBD2 is the table's D call, not checked against the DNA. TRBV12-1 is a listed pseudogene. The sequence was obtained from a woman of 80 years or more with active or convalescent COVID-19. CDR3 residues: CASMGPGPGKETQYF. The CDR3, as DNA: TGTGCCAGCATGGGTCCGGGTCCGGGAAAGGAGACCCAGTACTTC.